This is a list of T cell receptor beta chains from one sample in a study of blood T cells in healthy people across ages. TCRdb called the 5' RACE reads again in MiXCR, with one record for every CDR3 protein. The sample records around 970,000 distinct CDR3 sequences, 51% being singletons. Sequencing was performed on blood. The receptor source for this set is a woman aged 55-69 years in good health. Both conserved end residues are part of each CDR3. D genes are given only for firm matches. Size tells how often a clone was seen (once, few, many) or the class of an expanded clone, and some rows leave it out.

j_call	clone_size	v_call	d_call	cdr3_nt	cdr3_aa
TRBJ2-4	-	TRBV7-2	-	TGTGCCAGCAGCGCCCAAGCAGGCCCAGGCATTCAGTACTTC	CASSAQAGPGIQYF
TRBJ2-1	few	TRBV6-2/TRBV6-3	-	TGTGCCAGCAGACCCCTAACAGGGAGCTCCTACAATGAGCAGTTCTTC	CASRPLTGSSYNEQFF
TRBJ1-1	once	TRBV4-1	-	TGCGCCAGCAGCCAAGAGGACGGGAACACTGAAGCTTTCTTT	CASSQEDGNTEAFF
TRBJ2-3	few	TRBV15	-	TGTGCCACCAGCAGAGATCGTCGGTCCACAGATACGCAGTATTTT	CATSRDRRSTDTQYF
TRBJ2-7	many	TRBV6-6	-	TGTGCCAGCAGATCTACGGGATACGAGCAGTACTTC	CASRSTGYEQYF
TRBJ2-7	few	TRBV6-2/TRBV6-3	TRBD1	TGTGCCAGCAGTCGGACAGGGGACGCCTACGAGCAGTACTTC	CASSRTGDAYEQYF
TRBJ1-2	few	TRBV28	-	TGTGCCAGCATTCGAGAGGGGGATTGGGGCTACACCTTC	CASIREGDWGYTF
TRBJ2-1	once	TRBV29-1	TRBD2	TGCAGCGCCACTAGCGGAGCTAGCACAGATACGCAGTTCTTC	CSATSGASTDTQFF
TRBJ2-7	-	TRBV7-9	TRBD1	TGTGCCAGCAGCTTAGACCCGGGACAGGGGGCCCTCGAGCAGTACTTC	CASSLDPGQGALEQYF
TRBJ2-3	-	TRBV5-5	-	TGTGCCAGCAGCTTGGCCCTAGCGACCTCGGATACGCAGTATTTT	CASSLALATSDTQYF
TRBJ2-7	-	TRBV7-9	-	TGTGCCAGCAGCGCGGGTTTTTACGAGCAGTACTTC	CASSAGFYEQYF
TRBJ1-6	-	TRBV28	-	TGTGCCAGCAGTTTGGGGGGGGCCTTCGGGTCTTCACCCCTCCACTTT	CASSLGGAFGSSPLHF
TRBJ2-1	few	TRBV28	-	TGTGCCAGCAGTGGCCAGGCAGCAGACGCGTGGGATGAGCAGTTCTTC	CASSGQAADAWDEQFF
TRBJ2-3	-	TRBV18	TRBD1	TGTGCCAGCTCACCGGGACAGGGGGTGGATACGCAGTATTTT	CASSPGQGVDTQYF
TRBJ2-3	once	TRBV29-1	TRBD1	TGCAGCGTCCTCGACACAGGGGCAGATACGCAGTATTTT	CSVLDTGADTQYF
TRBJ1-6	few	TRBV12-3/TRBV12-4	-	TGTGCCAGCAGTACCCAGGGGTTGGATTCACCCCTCCACTTT	CASSTQGLDSPLHF
TRBJ1-1	-	TRBV7-9	-	TGTGCCAGCAGCCCTACCTCATTCGGGTGGAACACTGAAGCTTTCTTT	CASSPTSFGWNTEAFF
TRBJ2-3	-	TRBV7-9	TRBD1	TGTGCCAGCAGCTCTAACCGGGACAGGAGTTTCACAGATACGCAGTATTTT	CASSSNRDRSFTDTQYF
TRBJ2-5	-	TRBV6-2/TRBV6-3	-	TGTGCCAGCAGTTATATTTCGGCCAAACCTCGAGAGACCCAGTACTTC	CASSYISAKPRETQYF
TRBJ2-3	-	TRBV12-3/TRBV12-4	TRBD2	TGTGCCAGCAACTTAGCGGGGGGGGCCGCAGATACGCAGTATTTT	CASNLAGGAADTQYF
TRBJ2-2	-	TRBV24-1	-	TGTGCCACCAGTGATTCAGCCGGGGAGCTGTTTTTT	CATSDSAGELFF